These 28 T cell receptor beta chains were all obtained from the same sample, sequenced in a study of shared T cell receptors in the human thymus. Generated by immunoSEQ multiplex PCR, the TCRdb table keeps only in-frame clones and is missing some. The data show hundreds of thousands of clones, with 87% seen just once and more than 0.009% held by the top ten. In addition, the sample was reused for a study of human thymus T cells.

What was sequenced was thymocytes. These receptors were collected from a boy in the first two years of life with a congenital heart defect.

The rearrangement links TRBV15 to TRBJ2-7; D is uncertain. CDR3 length: 17 amino acids. V was clipped by 0 bases and J by 4 bases, with 19 bases between them. CDR1 is LNHNV and CDR2 is YYDKDF in the germline V gene (reference sequence). The CDR3 reads CATSRECTTNPKYEQYF. As DNA, the CDR3 is TGTGCCACCAGCAGAGAATGTACTACAAACCCAAAATACGAGCAGTACTTC.

This clone showed up just once. The chain is built from TRBV10-2 and TRBJ2-1, with D maybe TRBD2 (5 bases). This CDR3 contains 12 residues. Per germline, CDR1 WSHSY and CDR2 SAAADI. The germline V and J ends were trimmed by 6 bases and 8 bases, with 11 bases remaining between them. CDR3 DNA sequence: TGCGCCAGCAGGCCCGGGGTCGATGAGCAGTTCTTC. Translating gives CASRPGVDEQFF.

V and J are TRBV7-8 and TRBJ2-7; 7 nucleotides line up with TRBD1. The V and J ends lost 1 base and 5 bases, in that order; junction bases with no gene match: 11. Germline values: CDR1 SGHVS, CDR2 FQNEAQ. This CDR3 has 16 amino acids. CDR3: CASSLGGQGDRDEQYF. The CDR3 region has the DNA TGTGCCAGCAGCTTAGGGGGCCAGGGGGATAGGGACGAGCAGTACTTC. Complete variable domain (other parts from reference TRBV7-8 and TRBJ2-7): GAGVSQSPRYKVAKRGQDVALRCDPISGHVSLFWYQQALGQGPEFLTYFQNEAQLDKSGLPSDRFFAERPEGSVSTLKIQRTQQEDSAVYLCASSLGGQGDRDEQYFGPGTRLTVT.

The V call is TRBV5-1, the J call TRBJ2-4; 8 nucleotides agree with TRBD2. J was trimmed by 13 bases and V by 3 bases; bases with no gene match: 6. The CDR3 is 12 residues long. Germline V gene lookup returns CDR1 SGHRS and CDR2 YFSETQ. The CDR3 loop is CASSSGTRPQYF. CDR3 coding DNA: TGCGCCAGCAGCTCCGGGACTAGACCCCAGTACTTC.

The chain joins TRBV5-6 to TRBJ2-1; TRBD2 is a possible D gene (6 bases). Germline V lookup: CDR1 SGHDT, CDR2 YYEEEE. V lost 5 bases and J lost 10, with 16 bases in between. The CDR3 is 13 residues long. The CDR3 sequence is CASRLSAGREQFF. The CDR3 nucleotides read TGTGCCAGCAGGCTGAGCGCGGGGCGGGAGCAGTTCTTC.

The chain links TRBV2 to TRBJ1-3; D might be TRBD1 (5 bases). The CDR3 is 17 residues long. The germline V gene encodes CDR1 SNHLY and CDR2 FYNNEI. V was pared by 5 bases and J by 1 base, with 18 bases between. CDR3: CASSLAGEGQSGNTIYF. Written as DNA, the CDR3 is TGTGCCAGCAGTCTAGCGGGAGAGGGGCAATCTGGAAACACCATATATTTT.

In nucleotides, the CDR3 is TGTGCCAGCAGGTTCGGGACAGGGCCCTACGAGCAGTACTTC. Its translation is CASRFGTGPYEQYF. The chain is built from TRBV2 and TRBJ2-7, with 9 bases aligning to TRBD1. The V segment lost 6 bases and the J segment 2 bases; nucleotides outside the gene matches: 5. Germline CDR1 is SNHLY and CDR2 is FYNNEI. The CDR3 is made up of 14 amino acids.

The chain couples TRBV4-1 to TRBJ2-6, with D maybe TRBD1 (6 bases). CDR1 is MGHRA and CDR2 is YSYEKL in the germline V gene. The CDR3 contains 18 residues. Trimming left V 0 bases short and J 0 bases short, with 12 bases between. CDR3 residues: CASSQDLTGPSGANVLTF. CDR3 in DNA: TGCGCCAGCAGCCAAGATCTGACAGGCCCCTCTGGGGCCAACGTCCTGACTTTC.

The count of this clone is one. This chain joins TRBV2 and TRBJ1-5; 9 positions agree with TRBD1. This CDR3 region has 19 residues. Germline assignment: CDR1 SNHLY and CDR2 FYNNEI. The trim removed 1 base at V and 2 bases at J, leaving 12 bases unmatched. The chain's CDR3 is CASSEVGDREREGNQPQHF. The CDR3 DNA reads as TGTGCCAGCAGTGAAGTGGGGGACAGGGAAAGGGAGGGCAATCAGCCCCAGCATTTT.

This sequence joins TRBV4-1 and TRBJ2-7; D is perhaps TRBD2 (7 bases). CDR1 is MGHRA, CDR2 YSYEKL, per germline. This CDR3 is built from 16 residues. Trimming removed 2 bases from V and 5 bases from J, with 19 bases in between. The CDR3 region is CASSQRAEGGAHEQYF. The DNA of the CDR3 is TGCGCCAGCAGCCAACGGGCGGAGGGGGGGGCCCACGAGCAGTACTTC.

The chain recombines TRBV29-1 with TRBJ2-1; the D is unclear. V was shortened by 0 bases and J by 10 bases, with 10 bases between the two germline ends. Germline CDR1 and CDR2: SQVTM and ANQGSEA. The CDR3 consists of 12 residues. CDR3 loop: CSVEDSLLEQFF. The DNA for the CDR3 is TGCAGCGTTGAAGATTCACTTCTGGAGCAGTTCTTC.

The gene calls are TRBV7-2 and TRBJ2-7, with 8 bases identical to TRBD2. The CDR3 loop spans 19 amino acids. Losses at the gene ends were 0 bases for V and 0 bases for J; bases not matched to a gene: 13. CDR1 is SGHTA and CDR2 is FQGNSA in the germline V gene. CDR3 region: CASSLAEAGGLIPSYEQYF. The CDR3 DNA reads as TGTGCCAGCAGCTTAGCAGAGGCGGGGGGCCTAATACCCTCCTACGAGCAGTACTTC.

The CDR3 loop reads CASRRQVEAFF. In DNA form, the CDR3 reads TGTGCCAGCAGAAGACAGGTTGAAGCTTTCTTT. The chain links TRBV2 to TRBJ1-1, with D possibly being TRBD1 (6 bases). CDR3 length: 11 amino acids. With 6 bases removed from V and 7 bases from J, the gap between germline ends came to 9 bases. Looked up from germline, CDR1 is SNHLY and CDR2 is FYNNEI.

The chain carries TRBV4-1 and TRBJ2-1, with 8 nucleotides matching TRBD2. The germline V gene encodes CDR1 MGHRA and CDR2 YSYEKL. Unmatched junction bases numbered 7, after V lost 3 bases and J lost 3 bases. The CDR3 loop spans 16 amino acids. CDR3 protein: CASSQLAGINYNEQFF. CDR3 coding DNA: TGCGCCAGCAGCCAGTTAGCGGGGATCAACTACAATGAGCAGTTCTTC.

This chain joins TRBV7-9 and TRBJ1-3, with 8 nucleotides matching TRBD1. CDR1 SEHNR and CDR2 FQNEAQ come from the germline V gene (reference sequence). Trimming removed 5 bases from V and 5 bases from J; junction bases left unmatched: 11. This CDR3 has 16 residues. The CDR3 spells CASSPPRDRGRNTIYF. The DNA for the CDR3 is TGTGCCAGCAGCCCGCCCCGAGACAGGGGACGAAACACCATATATTTT.

J is TRBJ1-2 and V is TRBV5-1, with 7 bases matching TRBD1. Germline V gene lookup returns CDR1 SGHRS and CDR2 YFSETQ. V was pared by 4 bases and J by 8 bases, with 11 bases of the junction left unmatched. The CDR3 is 14 residues long. DNA of the CDR3: TGCGCCAGCAGCCCATGGCAGGGGGATGGGGGCTACACCTTC. It translates to CASSPWQGDGGYTF. Supplemented by reference TRBV5-1 and TRBJ1-2, the full variable domain reads KAGVTQTPRYLIKTRGQQVTLSCSPISGHRSVSWYQQTPGQGLQFLFEYFSETQRNKGNFPGRFSGRQFSNSRSEMNVSTLELGDSALYLCASSPWQGDGGYTFGSGTRLTVV.

J is TRBJ1-1 and V is TRBV28; 7 bases align to TRBD1. Germline trimming cut 7 bases from V and 3 bases from J; bases unmatched to any gene: 11. Per the germline V gene, CDR1 is MDHEN and CDR2 is SYDVKM. The CDR3 is 15 amino acids. The CDR3 loop reads CASNPTGAADTEAFF. The CDR3 coding sequence is TGTGCCAGCAATCCTACAGGGGCGGCAGACACTGAAGCTTTCTTT.

This chain links TRBV7-3 with TRBJ2-2; tentatively, D is TRBD1 (6 bases). The CDR3 length is 16 residues. With 5 bases removed from V and 8 bases from J, the gap between germline ends came to 21 bases. Germline V gene lookup returns CDR1 SGHTA and CDR2 FQGTGA. The DNA for the CDR3 is TGTGCCAGCAGCCCCAGGTTATATCGAGACAGGGGGGAGCTGTTTTTT. Its translation is CASSPRLYRDRGELFF.

This clone was detected a few times. This chain joins TRBV5-4 and TRBJ1-2; D gene ambiguous. The CDR3 extends over 15 amino acids. The germline CDR1 and CDR2 sequences are SGHNT and YYREEE (reference sequence). The germline V and J ends were trimmed by 2 bases and 1 base, with 12 bases remaining between them. The CDR3 coding sequence is TGTGCCAGCAGCTTTCCGGGAAAGAGTAACTATGGCTACACCTTC. Translating gives CASSFPGKSNYGYTF. The whole variable domain, remainder taken from reference TRBV5-4 and TRBJ1-2, is ETGVTQSPTHLIKTRGQQVTLRCSSQSGHNTVSWYQQALGQGPQFIFQYYREEENGRGNFPPRFSGLQFPNYSSELNVNALELDDSALYLCASSFPGKSNYGYTFGSGTRLTVV.

This rearrangement joins TRBV6-1 to TRBJ2-1, with 8 nucleotides matching TRBD1. V gave up 2 bases and J gave up 5 bases; unmatched junction bases: 8. Germline CDR1 reads MNHNS; CDR2 reads SASEGT. There are 16 residues in the CDR3. CDR3 amino acids: CASSESRRGQNNEQFF. For the CDR3, the DNA is TGTGCCAGCAGTGAATCCCGCAGGGGGCAGAACAATGAGCAGTTCTTC.

V is TRBV27 and J is TRBJ1-5; TRBD1 is a possible D gene (5 bases). The V end was cut by 6 bases, the J end by 2 bases, with 17 bases between. CDR3 length equals 16 residues. In germline, CDR1 is MNHEY, CDR2 SMNVEV (reference sequence). CDR3 sequence reads: CASSKQNRSGNQPQHF. CDR3 DNA: TGTGCCAGCAGCAAACAAAACAGGTCGGGCAATCAGCCCCAGCATTTT.

V usage is TRBV5-6 and J usage is TRBJ2-3; 7 nucleotides match TRBD2. The CDR3 is 17 residues long. The germline V gene encodes CDR1 SGHDT and CDR2 YYEEEE. J gave up 2 bases and V 0 bases, and 9 bases lay outside the gene matches. Here the CDR3 reads CASSLVMASGITDTQYF. CDR3 nucleotides: TGTGCCAGCAGCTTGGTTATGGCTAGCGGAATCACAGATACGCAGTATTTT.

The chain carries TRBV7-2 and TRBJ1-5, with 9 bases matching TRBD1. The J segment lost 7 bases and the V segment lost 4 bases, leaving 14 bases of the junction unmatched. Germline assignment: CDR1 SGHTA and CDR2 FQGNSA. The CDR3 runs to 17 residues. This CDR3 reads CASSSSRTGTGRQPQHF. The CDR3 coding sequence is TGTGCCAGCAGCTCTAGCAGAACCGGGACAGGGAGACAGCCCCAGCATTTT.

The chain carries TRBV23-1 and TRBJ1-2; D might be TRBD1 (5 bases). TRBV23-1 is sorted into the ORF group, with uncertain function. V lost 0 bases and J 3 bases, leaving 11 bases between the germline ends. The CDR3 spans 15 residues. The CDR3 DNA follows: TGCGCCAGCAGTCAATCGGGTAGGGGTGACTATGGCTACACCTTC. Encoded protein: CASSQSGRGDYGYTF.

This chain links TRBV5-4 with TRBJ1-5; TRBD1 agrees at 10 bases. Trimming cost V 9 bases and J 0 bases; bases outside gene matches: 3. The CDR3 totals 14 residues. The germline V gene has CDR1 SGHNT and CDR2 YYREEE (reference sequence). CDR3 loop: CANGTGDSNQPQHF. Here the CDR3 DNA reads TGTGCCAATGGGACAGGGGATAGCAATCAGCCCCAGCATTTT.

The chain is built from TRBV14 and TRBJ1-2; 11 nucleotides match TRBD1. Germline V gene lookup returns CDR1 SGHDN and CDR2 FVKESK. This CDR3 is built from 17 residues. V lost 5 bases, J lost 2 bases, and 10 bases stayed unmatched. In DNA, the CDR3 is TGTGCCAGCAGCTACCGGACAGGGGGCGCCAGGAACTATGGCTACACCTTC. Translated: CASSYRTGGARNYGYTF.

The V gene is TRBV14, the J gene TRBJ1-2; D remains ambiguous. V was clipped by 4 bases and J by 7 bases, with 13 bases between them. CDR1 SGHDN and CDR2 FVKESK come from the germline V gene. The CDR3 length is 13 residues. CDR3 DNA: TGTGCCAGCAGCCGCCCGAGGGTTGGTGGCTACACCTTC. As protein: CASSRPRVGGYTF.

The chain employs TRBV14 and TRBJ2-3; D perhaps matches TRBD2 (6 bases). Germline CDR1 SGHDN, CDR2 FVKESK. V was cut by 1 base and J by 2 bases, with 16 bases left in between. There are 17 residues in the CDR3. The chain's CDR3 is CASSQGGTKPVTDTQYF. DNA for the CDR3: TGTGCCAGCAGCCAAGGCGGGACGAAACCCGTCACAGATACGCAGTATTTT.